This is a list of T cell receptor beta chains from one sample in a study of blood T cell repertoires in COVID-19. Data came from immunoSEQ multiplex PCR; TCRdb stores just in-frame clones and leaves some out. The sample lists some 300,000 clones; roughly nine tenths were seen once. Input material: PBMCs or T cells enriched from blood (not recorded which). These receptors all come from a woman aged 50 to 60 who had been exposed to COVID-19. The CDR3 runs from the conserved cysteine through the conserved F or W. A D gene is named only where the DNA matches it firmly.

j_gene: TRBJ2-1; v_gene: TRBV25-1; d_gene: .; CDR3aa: CASSDPERASEQFF
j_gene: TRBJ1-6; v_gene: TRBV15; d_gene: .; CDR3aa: CATSRVEESPYNSPLHF
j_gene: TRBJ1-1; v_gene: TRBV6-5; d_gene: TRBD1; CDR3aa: CASSPGTGISVEAFF
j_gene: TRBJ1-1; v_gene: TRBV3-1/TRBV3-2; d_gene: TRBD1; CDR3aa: CASSPGQLGNTEAFF
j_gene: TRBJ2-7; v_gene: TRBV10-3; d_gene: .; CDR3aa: CAISELGQASYEQYF
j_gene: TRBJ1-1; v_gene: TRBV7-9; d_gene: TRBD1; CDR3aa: CASSWGTGVNEAFF
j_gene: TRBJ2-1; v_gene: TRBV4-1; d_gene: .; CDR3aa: CASSRLTNYNEQFF
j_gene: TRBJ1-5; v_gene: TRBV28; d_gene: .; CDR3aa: CASNNGNQPQHF
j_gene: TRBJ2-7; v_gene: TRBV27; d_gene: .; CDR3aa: CASSWGEKGYEQYF
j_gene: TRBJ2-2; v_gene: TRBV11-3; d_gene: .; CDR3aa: CASSLDQTGELFF
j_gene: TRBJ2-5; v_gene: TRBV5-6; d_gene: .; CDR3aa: CASSYERNRANLYQETQYF
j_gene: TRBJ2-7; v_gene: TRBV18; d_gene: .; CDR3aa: CASSPLISPSSYEQYF
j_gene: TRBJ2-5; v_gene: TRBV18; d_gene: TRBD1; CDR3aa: CASSPSPTGGQETQYF
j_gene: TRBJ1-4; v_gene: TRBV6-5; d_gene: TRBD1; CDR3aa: CASSQPGQGGEKLFF
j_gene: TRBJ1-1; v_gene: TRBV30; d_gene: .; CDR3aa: CAWTIDSLNTEAFF
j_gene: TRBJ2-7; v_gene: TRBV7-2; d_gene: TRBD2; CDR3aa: CASSLDLAGEVLYEQYF
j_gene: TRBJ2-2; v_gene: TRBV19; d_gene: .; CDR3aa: CASSPLGAPETSGTNPSRTGELFF
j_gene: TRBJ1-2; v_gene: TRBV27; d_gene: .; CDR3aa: CASSSGARYGYTF
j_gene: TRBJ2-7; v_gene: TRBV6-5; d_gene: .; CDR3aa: CASSYSIPLSAYEQYF
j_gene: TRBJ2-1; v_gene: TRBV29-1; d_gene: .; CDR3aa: CSVVPVSYNEQFF
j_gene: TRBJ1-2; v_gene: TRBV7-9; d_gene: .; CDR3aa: CASSPTGLDGYTF
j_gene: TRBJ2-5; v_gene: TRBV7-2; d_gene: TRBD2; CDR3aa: CASSLGLAGGEETQYF
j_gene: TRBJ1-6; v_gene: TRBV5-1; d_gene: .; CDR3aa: CASSLDRRHNSPLHF
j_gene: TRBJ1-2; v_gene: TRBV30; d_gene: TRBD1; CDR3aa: CAWSGRGTGANYGYTF
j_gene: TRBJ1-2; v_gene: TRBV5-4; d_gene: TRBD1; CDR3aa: CASSTGTANYGYTF
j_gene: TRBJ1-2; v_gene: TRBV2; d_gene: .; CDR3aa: CASSEGSPSVYGYTF
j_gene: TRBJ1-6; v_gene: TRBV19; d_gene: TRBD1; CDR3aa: CASSTGQYNSPLHF
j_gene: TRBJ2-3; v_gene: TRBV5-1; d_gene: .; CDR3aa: CASSLATPRETDTQYF
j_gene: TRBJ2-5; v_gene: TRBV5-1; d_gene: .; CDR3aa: CASRLSWSKETQYF
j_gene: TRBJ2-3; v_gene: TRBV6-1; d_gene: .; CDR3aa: CASSERWGGTDTQYF
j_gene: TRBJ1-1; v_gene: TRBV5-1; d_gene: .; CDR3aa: CASGLGGDIAEAFF
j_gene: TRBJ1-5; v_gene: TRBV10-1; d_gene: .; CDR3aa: CASSGGDDRKRSNQPQHF
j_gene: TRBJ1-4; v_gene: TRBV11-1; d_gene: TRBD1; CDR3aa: CASSAIPRTGGEKLFF
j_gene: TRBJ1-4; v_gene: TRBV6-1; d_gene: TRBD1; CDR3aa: CASSETGGGEKLFF
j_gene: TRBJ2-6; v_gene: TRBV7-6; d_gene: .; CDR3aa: CASGDLGLGTGANVLTF
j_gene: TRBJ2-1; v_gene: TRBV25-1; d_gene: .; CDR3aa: CASSEYGRTLGDEQFF
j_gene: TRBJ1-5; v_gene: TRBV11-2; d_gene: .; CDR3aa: CASSNNGGGLNQPQHF
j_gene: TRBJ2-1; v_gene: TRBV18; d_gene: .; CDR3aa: CASSPFVGSSSYNEQFF
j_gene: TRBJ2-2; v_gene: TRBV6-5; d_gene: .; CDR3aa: CASSPFGSLTGELFF
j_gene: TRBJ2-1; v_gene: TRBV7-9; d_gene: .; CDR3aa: CASSLTGYNEQFF
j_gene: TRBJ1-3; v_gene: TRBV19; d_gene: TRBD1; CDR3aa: CASNAGGIPGNTIYF
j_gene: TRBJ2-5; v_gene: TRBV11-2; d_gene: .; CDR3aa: CASRNKETQYF
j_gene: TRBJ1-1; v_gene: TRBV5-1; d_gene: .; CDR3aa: CASSLAGRPGTEAFF
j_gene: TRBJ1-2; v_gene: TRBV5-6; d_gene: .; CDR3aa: CASSLPGYGYTF
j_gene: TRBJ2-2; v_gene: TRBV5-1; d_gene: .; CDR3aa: CASSLAVNPNTGELFF
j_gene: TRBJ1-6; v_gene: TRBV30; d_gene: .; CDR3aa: CAWSVLRNSPLHF
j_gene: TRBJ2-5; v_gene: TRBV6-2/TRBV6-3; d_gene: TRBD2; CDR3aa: CASSFLWRGQETQYF
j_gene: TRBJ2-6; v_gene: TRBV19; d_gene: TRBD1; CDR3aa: CASSIPTGQGFSGANVLTF
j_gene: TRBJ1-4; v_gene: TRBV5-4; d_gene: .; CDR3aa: CASSPASGLGEKLFF
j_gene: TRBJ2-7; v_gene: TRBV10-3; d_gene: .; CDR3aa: CAISESAGQLYEQYF
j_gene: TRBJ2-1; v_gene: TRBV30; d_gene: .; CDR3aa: CAWSGGSSYNEQFF
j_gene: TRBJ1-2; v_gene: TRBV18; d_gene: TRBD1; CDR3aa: CASSQIALDRGPGGYTF
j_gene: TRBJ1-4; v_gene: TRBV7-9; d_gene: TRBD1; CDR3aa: CASSKGTEDNEKLFF
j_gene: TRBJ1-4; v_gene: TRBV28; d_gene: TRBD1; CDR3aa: CATQGEDEKLFF
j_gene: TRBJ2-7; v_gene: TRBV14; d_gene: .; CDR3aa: CASSATAYEQYF
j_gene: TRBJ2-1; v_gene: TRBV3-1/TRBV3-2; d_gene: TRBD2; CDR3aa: CASSQGTSDYNEQFF
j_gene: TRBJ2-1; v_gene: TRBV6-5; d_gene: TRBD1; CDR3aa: CASTQGDQRGHEQFF
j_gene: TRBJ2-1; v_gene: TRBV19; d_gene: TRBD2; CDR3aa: CASSTGLAGRDEQFF
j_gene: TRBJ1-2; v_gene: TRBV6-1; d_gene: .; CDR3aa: CASSEMLSTNGYTF